This TCR beta chain is from a study of shared clonotypes between healthy human individuals. Donors included only healthy HIV-negative adults lacking recent acute infections or vaccinations. Caucasian adults living in Nashville, Tennessee, provided all samples. Approximately 210 ng DNA, 25,000 to 30,000 T cell genomes, went into each sorted-subset replicate PCR. The repertoire was sequenced with immunoSEQ multiplex PCR; TCRdb's copy has only in-frame clones and lacks some. Of over 1.4 million clones listed, about 96% are singletons. Findings and caveats of the study: The study's rarefaction showed incomplete sorted-subset sequencing despite large depth.

V shed 1 base and J 0 bases; nucleotides not matched to a gene: 4. Looked up from germline, CDR1 is LGHNA and CDR2 is YSLEER. The CDR3 extends over 16 amino acids. With regard to this clone: Antigen: not known.

Sequencing used naive CD4+ T cells sorted from blood. Documented subset: CD45RA+ positively selected. The rearrangement links TRBV4-3 to TRBJ2-7; 9 bases are shared with TRBD2. The TCR was taken from a young man in good health. In nucleotides, the CDR3 is TGCGCCAGCAGCCAAGTTGGCGGGAGGGGCTCCTACGAGCAGTACTTC. This translates into CASSQVGGRGSYEQYF.